This T cell receptor beta chain emerged from a study of cytomegalovirus exposure and HLA in healthy donors. This clone was counted a single time. Its specificity is not known. The PCR used 60 Vbeta and 13 Jbeta primers. The data were produced by immunoSEQ multiplex PCR, yet TCRdb's version contains in-frame clones alone and is incomplete. This table holds roughly 180,000 clones, around three quarters found once. General study results and limits: In a later analysis, most CMV-associated TCR beta chains appeared HLA-restricted.

The sequence derives from a woman in her 30s in good health and CMV-seropositive. Sequencing was performed on PBMCs.

In DNA form, the CDR3 reads TGTGCCAGCAGTTTCGGACAGGGACTGAACTATGGCTACACCTTC. Protein sequence: CASSFGQGLNYGYTF. This rearrangement joins TRBV27 to TRBJ1-2; 8 bases agree with TRBD1. The junction had 5 bases not matched to a gene; V was cut back by 3 bases and J by 2 bases. Per germline, CDR1 MNHEY and CDR2 SMNVEV (reference sequence). The CDR3 loop spans 15 amino acids.